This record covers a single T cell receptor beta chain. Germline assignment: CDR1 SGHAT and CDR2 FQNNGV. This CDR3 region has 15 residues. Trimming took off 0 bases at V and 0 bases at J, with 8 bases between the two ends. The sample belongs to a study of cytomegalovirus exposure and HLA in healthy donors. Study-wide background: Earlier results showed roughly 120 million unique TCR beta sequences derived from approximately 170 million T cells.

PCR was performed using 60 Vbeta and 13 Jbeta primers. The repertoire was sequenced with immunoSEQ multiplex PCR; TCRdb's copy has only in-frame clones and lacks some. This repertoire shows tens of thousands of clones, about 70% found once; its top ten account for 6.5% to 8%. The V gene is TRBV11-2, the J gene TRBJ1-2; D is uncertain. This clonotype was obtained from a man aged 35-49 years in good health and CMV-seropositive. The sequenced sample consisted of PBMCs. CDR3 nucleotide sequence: TGTGCCAGCAGCTTAGAATCGGGGACTAACTATGGCTACACCTTC. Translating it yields CASSLESGTNYGYTF. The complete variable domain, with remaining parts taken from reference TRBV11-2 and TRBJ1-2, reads EAGVAQSPRYKIIEKRQSVAFWCNPISGHATLYWYQQILGQGPKLLIQFQNNGVVDDSQLPKDRFSAERLKGVDSTLKIQPAKLEDSAVYLCASSLESGTNYGYTFGSGTRLTVV.